A selection of T cell receptor beta chains follows, all from one sample in a study of blood T cell repertoires in COVID-19. Clones were read by immunoSEQ multiplex PCR, and TCRdb kept only the in-frame ones, dropping some. The sample lists about 220,000 clones, 82% seen once, with 3.6% in the top ten. The material sequenced was peripheral blood. The receptor set was obtained from a woman older than 75 with acute or convalescent COVID-19. CDR3s include the opening cysteine and the closing phenylalanine or tryptophan. Fields, in order: D gene, J gene, clone size, V gene, CDR3 DNA, CDR3 protein. A D gene is named only where the DNA matches it firmly. Size tells how often a clone was seen (once, few, many) or the class of an expanded clone, and some rows leave it out.

d_call: NA
j_call: TRBJ1-2
clone_size: NA
v_call: TRBV11-3
cdr3_nt: TGTGCCAGCAGCCCTGTGGGCAGGGAAGTCCCTTATGGCTACACCTTC
cdr3_aa: CASSPVGREVPYGYTF

d_call: NA
j_call: TRBJ1-1
clone_size: NA
v_call: TRBV9
cdr3_nt: TGTGCCAGCAGCGCGACAGGCGTGAACACTGAAGCTTTCTTT
cdr3_aa: CASSATGVNTEAFF

d_call: TRBD2
j_call: TRBJ2-7
clone_size: NA
v_call: TRBV6-1
cdr3_nt: TGTGCCAGCAGTGGGACTAGCGGGGGCCTCTTGGGCGACGAGCAGTACTTC
cdr3_aa: CASSGTSGGLLGDEQYF

d_call: TRBD2
j_call: TRBJ2-5
clone_size: NA
v_call: TRBV9
cdr3_nt: TGTGCCAGCAGCGTAGGTCCTAGCGGGGTACAAGAGACCCAGTACTTC
cdr3_aa: CASSVGPSGVQETQYF

d_call: TRBD2
j_call: TRBJ2-1
clone_size: NA
v_call: TRBV7-2
cdr3_nt: TGTGCCAGCAGCTCCCGGACTAGTAGGAATGAGCAGTTCTTC
cdr3_aa: CASSSRTSRNEQFF

d_call: TRBD2
j_call: TRBJ2-3
clone_size: NA
v_call: TRBV11-2
cdr3_nt: TGTGCCAGCAGCTTAGACGGCGGGGGGGCTACAGATACGCAGTATTTT
cdr3_aa: CASSLDGGGATDTQYF

d_call: TRBD2
j_call: TRBJ2-3
clone_size: NA
v_call: TRBV7-2
cdr3_nt: TGTGCCAGCAGCCCCCAAGCCAGAGCGGGGGTGGATACGCAGTATTTT
cdr3_aa: CASSPQARAGVDTQYF

d_call: NA
j_call: TRBJ2-2
clone_size: NA
v_call: TRBV4-2
cdr3_nt: TGTGCCAGCAGCCAAGGCGGGGACGGGGGGCCGGACACCGGGGAGCTGTTTTTT
cdr3_aa: CASSQGGDGGPDTGELFF

d_call: TRBD2
j_call: TRBJ2-2
clone_size: NA
v_call: TRBV15
cdr3_nt: TGTGCCACCAGCAGAGATAAGACTAGCGGGTCCACCGGGGAGCTGTTTTTT
cdr3_aa: CATSRDKTSGSTGELFF

d_call: TRBD1
j_call: TRBJ1-2
clone_size: once
v_call: TRBV7-2
cdr3_nt: TGTGCCAGCAGTTTGGGACAGACCTATGGCTACACCTTC
cdr3_aa: CASSLGQTYGYTF

d_call: TRBD1
j_call: TRBJ2-3
clone_size: NA
v_call: TRBV19
cdr3_nt: TGTGCCAGTAGTATAGGGACAGGCCGCACAGATACGCAGTATTTT
cdr3_aa: CASSIGTGRTDTQYF

d_call: TRBD2
j_call: TRBJ2-3
clone_size: NA
v_call: TRBV7-9
cdr3_nt: TGTGCCAGCAGCCAGGGACTAGACGCCTCCACAGATACGCAGTATTTT
cdr3_aa: CASSQGLDASTDTQYF

d_call: NA
j_call: TRBJ1-5
clone_size: NA
v_call: TRBV19
cdr3_nt: TGTGCCAGTAGTGTCGGACAGTCTAGCAATCAGCCCCAGCATTTT
cdr3_aa: CASSVGQSSNQPQHF

d_call: TRBD1
j_call: TRBJ1-4
clone_size: NA
v_call: TRBV7-2
cdr3_nt: TGTGCCAGCAGCTTAGAGGGGACAGGGGGAGGCGAAAAACTGTTTTTT
cdr3_aa: CASSLEGTGGGEKLFF

d_call: NA
j_call: TRBJ1-1
clone_size: few
v_call: TRBV7-8
cdr3_nt: TGTGCCAGCAGCTTTAACCACAGGGAAAACACTGAAGCTTTCTTT
cdr3_aa: CASSFNHRENTEAFF

d_call: NA
j_call: TRBJ1-5
clone_size: NA
v_call: TRBV19
cdr3_nt: TGTGCCAGTAGTATTTATGGGGGGGGCCAGCCCCAGCATTTT
cdr3_aa: CASSIYGGGQPQHF

d_call: NA
j_call: TRBJ2-5
clone_size: NA
v_call: TRBV9
cdr3_nt: TGTGCCAGCAGCAAGGGGGACAACCAAGAGACCCAGTACTTC
cdr3_aa: CASSKGDNQETQYF

d_call: TRBD2
j_call: TRBJ2-5
clone_size: NA
v_call: TRBV10-2
cdr3_nt: TGCGCCAGCAGCCCTAGCGGTAGGCAAGAGACCCAGTACTTC
cdr3_aa: CASSPSGRQETQYF

d_call: TRBD1
j_call: TRBJ2-6
clone_size: NA
v_call: TRBV19
cdr3_nt: TGTGCCAGTAGTACCGGGACAGGGTGGAGTGGGGCCAACGTCCTGACTTTC
cdr3_aa: CASSTGTGWSGANVLTF

d_call: NA
j_call: TRBJ1-1
clone_size: NA
v_call: TRBV27
cdr3_nt: TGTGCCAGCAGTTTTGGGCGGGTACTGGACACTGAAGCTTTCTTT
cdr3_aa: CASSFGRVLDTEAFF

d_call: TRBD1
j_call: TRBJ2-3
clone_size: NA
v_call: TRBV6-5
cdr3_nt: TGTGCCACCGGGACAGGGGCCACAGATACGCAGTATTTT
cdr3_aa: CATGTGATDTQYF

d_call: NA
j_call: TRBJ1-6
clone_size: NA
v_call: TRBV6-5
cdr3_nt: TGTGCCAGCAGTTACAGCGGAGCAAAGTTGAATTCACCCCTCCACTTT
cdr3_aa: CASSYSGAKLNSPLHF

d_call: TRBD1
j_call: TRBJ2-1
clone_size: NA
v_call: TRBV30
cdr3_nt: TGTGCCTGGAGTCGGACAGGGGTAAGCTCCTACAATGAGCAGTTCTTC
cdr3_aa: CAWSRTGVSSYNEQFF

d_call: NA
j_call: TRBJ1-2
clone_size: NA
v_call: TRBV20-1
cdr3_nt: TGCAGTGCTAGTCTTCCATACTCTAACTATGGCTACACCTTC
cdr3_aa: CSASLPYSNYGYTF

d_call: TRBD1
j_call: TRBJ2-2
clone_size: once
v_call: TRBV25-1
cdr3_nt: TGTGCCAGCGGTAGACAGGGATTCACCGGGGAGCTGTTTTTT
cdr3_aa: CASGRQGFTGELFF

d_call: NA
j_call: TRBJ1-1
clone_size: NA
v_call: TRBV3-1/TRBV3-2
cdr3_nt: TGTGCCAGCAGCCAAACCTCAATACTAAAGAGGACTGAAGCTTTCTTT
cdr3_aa: CASSQTSILKRTEAFF

d_call: NA
j_call: TRBJ2-2
clone_size: few
v_call: TRBV5-1
cdr3_nt: TGCGCCAGCAGACCAAGCCGGGGAAGGAACGGGGAGCTGTTTTTT
cdr3_aa: CASRPSRGRNGELFF

d_call: NA
j_call: TRBJ1-1
clone_size: few
v_call: TRBV12-3/TRBV12-4
cdr3_nt: TGTGCCAGCAGCCGGGTCGCGAACACTGAAGCTTTCTTT
cdr3_aa: CASSRVANTEAFF

d_call: NA
j_call: TRBJ2-7
clone_size: NA
v_call: TRBV19
cdr3_nt: TGTGCCAGTAACCTCGGGCGGGGATACTACGAGCAGTACTTC
cdr3_aa: CASNLGRGYYEQYF

d_call: NA
j_call: TRBJ2-3
clone_size: once
v_call: TRBV5-1
cdr3_nt: TGCGCCAGCAGCTTGGCAGGACTGACCACAGATACGCAGTATTTT
cdr3_aa: CASSLAGLTTDTQYF

d_call: NA
j_call: TRBJ2-3
clone_size: NA
v_call: TRBV7-2
cdr3_nt: TGTGCCAGCAGCTTAGCGATGAGGGGCACAGATACGCAGTATTTT
cdr3_aa: CASSLAMRGTDTQYF

d_call: NA
j_call: TRBJ2-7
clone_size: NA
v_call: TRBV11-2
cdr3_nt: TGTGCCAGCAGCATAGACAGTTCCCCCGCCTACGAGCAGTACTTC
cdr3_aa: CASSIDSSPAYEQYF

d_call: NA
j_call: TRBJ1-1
clone_size: NA
v_call: TRBV6-5
cdr3_nt: TGTGCCAGCAGTTATCCCCCAGGGCGGACGAACACTGAAGCTTTCTTT
cdr3_aa: CASSYPPGRTNTEAFF

d_call: TRBD1
j_call: TRBJ1-4
clone_size: few
v_call: TRBV4-1
cdr3_nt: TGCGCCAGCAGCCTTCAGGGGGCTACTAATGAAAAACTGTTTTTT
cdr3_aa: CASSLQGATNEKLFF

d_call: NA
j_call: TRBJ1-5
clone_size: NA
v_call: TRBV19
cdr3_nt: TGTGCCAGTAGTATCGAGAGGCAGCCCCAGCATTTT
cdr3_aa: CASSIERQPQHF

d_call: TRBD1
j_call: TRBJ2-6
clone_size: NA
v_call: TRBV10-3
cdr3_nt: TGTGCCATCAGCATCTCAAGGGGACAGGGGACAACTGGGGCCAACGTCCTGACTTTC
cdr3_aa: CAISISRGQGTTGANVLTF